Presented here are 12 T cell receptor beta chains from one specimen sequenced in a study of blood T cell repertoires in COVID-19. Profiling relied on immunoSEQ multiplex PCR, and the TCRdb table lists in-frame clones only, not all of them. The table lists about 250,000 clones, approximately 83% of them singletons. Specimen: peripheral blood. The receptors derive from a person between 65 and 79 years old with COVID-19, enrolled during active disease.

V gene TRBV28 combines with J gene TRBJ1-2, with D perhaps matching TRBD1 (6 bases). Trimming pared 2 bases from V and 4 bases from J, leaving 8 bases between. Germline CDR1 is MDHEN and CDR2 is SYDVKM. The CDR3 is 13 residues long. Written as DNA, the CDR3 is TGTGCCAGCAGTTTACAGGGGCCCTATGGCTACACCTTC. Residues: CASSLQGPYGYTF.

This sequence joins TRBV6-6 and TRBJ1-4; TRBD1 is a possible D gene (5 bases). This CDR3 is built from 13 residues. Germline values: CDR1 MNHNY, CDR2 SVGAGI (reference sequence). The ends were cut back, 2 bases at V and 10 bases at J, with 11 bases in the middle. The CDR3 sequence is CASSYLDRRKLFF. The CDR3 coding sequence is TGTGCCAGCAGTTACCTTGACAGAAGAAAACTGTTTTTT.

This chain uses TRBV28 with TRBJ2-7; the match to TRBD2 covers 9 bases. The germline V gene has CDR1 MDHEN and CDR2 SYDVKM. V was pared by 2 bases and J by 4 bases, with 6 bases of the junction left unmatched. This CDR3 region has 15 residues. CDR3 DNA: TGTGCCAGCAGTTTAGCGGGAGGGCCTATTTACGAGCAGTACTTC. Amino acids: CASSLAGGPIYEQYF.

This clone was detected only once. The V gene is TRBV9, the J gene TRBJ2-2, with TRBD1 identical over 7 bases. The CDR3 covers 18 residues. J lost 4 bases, V lost 4 bases, and 16 bases had no gene match. In germline, CDR1 is SGDLS, CDR2 YYNGEE. The CDR3 DNA follows: TGTGCCAGCAGCACAAGACAGGGACCCACCCCGGGCACCGGGGAGCTGTTTTTT. This sequence encodes CASSTRQGPTPGTGELFF.

The chain uses TRBV14 and TRBJ2-3; TRBD2 is a possible D gene (7 bases). V lost 4 bases and J 4 bases, leaving 12 bases between the germline ends. The CDR3 has 14 amino acids. Germline values: CDR1 SGHDN, CDR2 FVKESK. The CDR3 loop reads CASSLGGAADTQYF. CDR3 sequence (DNA): TGTGCCAGCAGCCTGGGGGGGGCCGCAGATACGCAGTATTTT.

CDR3 protein: CATVAPRAGVGETQYF. The CDR3 nucleotides are TGCGCCACCGTCGCGCCGAGGGCGGGAGTGGGAGAGACCCAGTACTTC. V usage is TRBV5-1 and J usage is TRBJ2-5, with 7 bases lining up with TRBD2. The CDR3 is made up of 16 amino acids. Germline values: CDR1 SGHRS, CDR2 YFSETQ. Trimming took 9 bases from V and 4 from J; bases not matched to a gene: 18. The entire variable domain, with the rest obtained from reference TRBV5-1 and TRBJ2-5, is as follows: KAGVTQTPRYLIKTRGQQVTLSCSPISGHRSVSWYQQTPGQGLQFLFEYFSETQRNKGNFPGRFSGRQFSNSRSEMNVSTLELGDSALYLCATVAPRAGVGETQYFGPGTRLLVL.

As to this clone: Germline and junction disagree at one end, which may indicate a read error. This chain connects TRBV7-3 to TRBJ2-2; 9 bases agree with TRBD1. This CDR3 is 17 amino acids long. Germline V lookup: CDR1 SGHTA, CDR2 FQGTGA. CDR3 sequence: CVSSLSRGQGRTGELFF. The CDR3 DNA is TGTGTCAGCAGCTTATCCCGAGGACAGGGGCGCACCGGGGAGCTGTTTTTT.

Only one count was recorded for this clone. This chain uses TRBV7-9 with TRBJ2-1; the match to TRBD1 covers 10 bases. The CDR3 covers 15 residues. J gave up 4 bases and V 3 bases, and 3 bases lay outside the gene matches. The germline CDR1 and CDR2 sequences are SEHNR and FQNEAQ (reference sequence). CDR3 nucleotide sequence: TGTGCCAGCAGCTTCGGACAGGGGGAGTACAATGAGCAGTTCTTC. Its protein is CASSFGQGEYNEQFF.

The chain has TRBV27 and TRBJ1-1, with TRBD1 matching over 8 bases. V dropped 3 bases and J dropped 5; count of bases not matched to a gene: 5. The CDR3 spans 14 residues. CDR1 MNHEY and CDR2 SMNVEV come from the germline V gene (reference sequence). The CDR3 sequence: CASSFDRGRTEAFF. The DNA for the CDR3 is TGTGCCAGCAGTTTCGACAGGGGACGGACTGAAGCTTTCTTT.

The chain employs TRBV3-1 (or the pseudogene TRBV3-2) and TRBJ1-3; D is perhaps TRBD1 (6 bases). V lost 1 base and J lost 0, with 16 bases in between. The CDR3 consists of 18 residues. Per the germline V gene, CDR1 is LGHDT and CDR2 is YNNKEL (reference sequence). CDR3 nucleotides: TGTGCCAGCAGCCAAGTAGCGGGCGGGGGCCCCTCTGGAAACACCATATATTTT. This translates into CASSQVAGGGPSGNTIYF.

The V and J genes are TRBV7-2 and TRBJ2-2; D is possibly TRBD2 (6 bases). From germline, CDR1 is SGHTA and CDR2 FQGNSA. The CDR3 is made up of 15 amino acids. Trimming shortened V by 3 bases and J by 1 base, and 9 bases separated the two germline ends. The CDR3 is CASSFTGLNTGELFF. The CDR3 nucleotides read TGTGCCAGCAGCTTTACGGGACTGAACACCGGGGAGCTGTTTTTT.

The chain combines TRBV27 with TRBJ2-3; no definite D call. Between the trimmed V and J ends, which lost 1 base and 0 bases, there was a span of 8 bases. This CDR3 is 15 amino acids long. Per the germline V gene, CDR1 is MNHEY and CDR2 is SMNVEV (reference sequence). The CDR3 sequence: CASSLYLSSTDTQYF. The CDR3 DNA reads TGTGCCAGCAGTTTATACCTATCCAGCACAGATACGCAGTATTTT.